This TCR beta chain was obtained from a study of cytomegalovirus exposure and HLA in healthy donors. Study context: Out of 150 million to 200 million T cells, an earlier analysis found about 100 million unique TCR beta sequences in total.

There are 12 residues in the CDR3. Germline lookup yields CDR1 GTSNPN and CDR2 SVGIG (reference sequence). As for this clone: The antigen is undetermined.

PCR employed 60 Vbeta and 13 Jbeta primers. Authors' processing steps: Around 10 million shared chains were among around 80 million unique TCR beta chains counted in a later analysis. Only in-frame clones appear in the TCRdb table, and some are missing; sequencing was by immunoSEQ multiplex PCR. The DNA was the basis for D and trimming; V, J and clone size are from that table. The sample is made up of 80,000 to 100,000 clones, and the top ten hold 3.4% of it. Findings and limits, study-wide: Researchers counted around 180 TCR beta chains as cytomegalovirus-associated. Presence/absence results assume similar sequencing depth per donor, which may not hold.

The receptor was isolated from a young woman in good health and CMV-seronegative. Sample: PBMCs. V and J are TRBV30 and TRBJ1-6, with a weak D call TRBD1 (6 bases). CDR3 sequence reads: CGGGRYNSPLHF. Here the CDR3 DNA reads TGTGGAGGGGGTAGGTATAATTCACCCCTCCACTTT. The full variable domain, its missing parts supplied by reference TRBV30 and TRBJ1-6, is SQTIHQWPATLVQPVGSPLSLECTVEGTSNPNLYWYRQAAGRGLQLLFYSVGIGQISSEVPQNLSASRPQDRQFILSSKKLLLSDSGFYLCGGGRYNSPLHFGNGTRLTVT.